This TCR beta chain was identified during a study of T-cell memory formation after mild COVID-19. General study results and limits: Confirmation was lacking for SARS-CoV-2 specificity of second-wave clones that peaked on day 37.

J gave up 3 bases and V 3 bases, and 4 bases lay outside the gene matches. CDR3 size: 13 residues. CDR1 DFQATT and CDR2 SNEGSKA come from the germline V gene (reference sequence). Barcoded TCR alpha and TCR beta cDNA libraries with UMIs came from 5'RACE using constant-segment primers. TCRdb independently ran MiXCR on the 5' RACE reads; one entry per CDR3 protein. This sample has 280,000 or so distinct CDR3 sequences, with 7.5% to 9.5% found just once. This clonotype was seen a handful of times. Antigen: not known. The sequenced material came from PBMCs or a T cell subset sorted from them (not recorded which). This chain joins TRBV20-1 and TRBJ1-1, with TRBD1 matching 7 bases. This receptor was taken from a man younger than 30 who had mild COVID-19 (a few samples of this study predate the infection). Cell type and time point are not known. The CDR3 nucleotides read TGCAGTGCTAGGGAGGACAGGTACACTGAAGCTTTCTTT. It codes for CSAREDRYTEAFF.